The table lists the clone carrying this T cell receptor beta chain with a few counts. The target antigen is unknown. Trimming cost V 8 bases and J 2 bases, with 13 bases left between them. The CDR3 covers 15 residues. Germline V CDR1 and CDR2: MGHDK, SYGVNS. This specimen belongs to a study of response to subunit inactivated influenza vaccine. Points from the study as a whole: Each seasonal influenza vaccination recruits few new T cells, the authors suggested.

TCRdb re-analysed the RT-PCR reads in MiXCR, keeping a single row per CDR3 protein. The repertoire holds around 490,000 distinct CDR3 sequences, with about 7.6% as singletons. The V gene is TRBV25-1, the J gene TRBJ2-6; D is perhaps TRBD2 (6 bases). The sequences come from PBMCs from blood, collected around 2 years after vaccination. The TCR originated in a man between 50 and 75 years old who received an inactivated influenza vaccine. For the CDR3, the DNA is TGTGCCAGCCTACCCCCGGGGGCTGGGGCCAACGTCCTGACTTTC. As protein: CASLPPGAGANVLTF.